A single sample gave rise to the 14 T cell receptor beta chains below, sequenced in a study of T-cell reconstitution after alpha-beta-depleted transplantation in children. Unique molecular identifiers were incorporated when the TCRbeta library was constructed. Using its own MiXCR run on the PCR reads, TCRdb lists one record per CDR3 protein. The sample yields 700,000 to 950,000 distinct CDR3 sequences, under 20% seen once. Sequencing was performed on PBMCs, mostly from graft donor cells, taken 360 days after TCRalphabeta/CD19-depleted stem cell transplant. Receptors were obtained from a male patient between 10 and 17 years old who had a stem cell transplant for acute lymphoblastic leukemia, so the T cells may come from the graft donor.

The table lists this clonotype with a few counts. CDR3 in amino acids: CASSLGLAGPRGGETQYF. In DNA form, the CDR3 reads TGTGCCAGCAGCTTAGGACTAGCGGGACCCCGGGGAGGAGAGACCCAGTACTTC. The chain couples TRBV11-2 to TRBJ2-5; TRBD2 agrees at 11 bases. The CDR3 sequence is 18 residues long. Germline V lookup: CDR1 SGHAT, CDR2 FQNNGV. J was trimmed by 4 bases and V by 1 base; bases with no gene match: 11.

This clonotype was seen repeatedly, ten times or more. The V call is TRBV7-2, the J call TRBJ1-1; no firm D call. This CDR3 spans 14 amino acids. CDR1 is SGHTA and CDR2 is FQGNSA in the germline V gene. Between the trimmed V and J ends, which lost 1 base and 0 bases, there was a span of 6 bases. The DNA for the CDR3 is TGTGCCAGCAGCTTAGTGGCCTTGAACACTGAAGCTTTCTTT. Translating gives CASSLVALNTEAFF. Combining the CDR3 with reference TRBV7-2 and TRBJ1-1 gives the whole variable domain GAGVSQSPSNKVTEKGKDVELRCDPISGHTALYWYRQSLGQGLEFLIYFQGNSAPDKSGLPSDRFSAERTGGSVSTLTIQRTQQEDSAVYLCASSLVALNTEAFFGQGTRLTVV.

V gene TRBV5-1 combines with J gene TRBJ1-4; TRBD1 matches 11 bases. The V segment lost 4 bases and the J segment 5 bases; nucleotides outside the gene matches: 7. The CDR3 contains 16 residues. Germline CDR1 and CDR2: SGHRS and YFSETQ. The CDR3 protein is CASSPGTGGGNEKLFF. The CDR3 DNA is TGCGCCAGCAGCCCGGGGACAGGGGGAGGGAATGAAAAACTGTTTTTT.

This clonotype appeared a single time. The J gene is TRBJ2-1, the V gene TRBV18; 7 positions match TRBD2. Germline CDR1 is KGHSH and CDR2 is LQKENI. The CDR3 contains 15 residues. The V segment lost 3 bases and the J segment 3 bases; nucleotides outside the gene matches: 5. For the CDR3, the DNA is TGTGCCAGCTCACCGCTAGCGGAGGGCTACAATGAGCAGTTCTTC. Amino acids: CASSPLAEGYNEQFF.

This clonotype was seen a handful of times. The J gene is TRBJ2-1, the V gene TRBV5-1; TRBD2 agrees at 7 bases. The CDR3 spans 17 residues. The germline CDR1 and CDR2 sequences are SGHRS and YFSETQ. V lost 3 bases to trimming and J lost 5 bases; unmatched junction nucleotides: 14. CDR3 protein: CASSWPPLAADHNEQFF. CDR3 in DNA: TGCGCCAGCAGCTGGCCCCCTCTAGCGGCTGACCACAATGAGCAGTTCTTC.

This clonotype was seen ten or more times. The chain employs TRBV4-2 and TRBJ1-3; 8 nucleotides line up with TRBD1. J lost 2 bases, V lost 4 bases, and 1 base had no gene match. Germline V gene lookup returns CDR1 LGHNA and CDR2 YNFKEQ. The CDR3 contains 14 residues. The CDR3 loop is CASSPTGAGNTIYF. CDR3 in DNA: TGTGCCAGCAGCCCGACAGGGGCTGGAAACACCATATATTTT.

The chain recombines TRBV29-1 with TRBJ2-7; possible D gene TRBD1, 6 bases. V lost 4 bases to trimming and J lost 4 bases, with 11 bases between them. Germline V gives CDR1 SQVTM, CDR2 ANQGSEA. This CDR3 is built from 12 residues. The CDR3 DNA is TGCAGCGTTGGGACAGAGATATACGAGCAGTACTTC. This encodes CSVGTEIYEQYF.

This clonotype appeared a few times. The chain combines TRBV4-3 with TRBJ2-7; 8 nucleotides match TRBD2. The length of the CDR3 is 15 residues. The germline V gene encodes CDR1 LGHNA and CDR2 YSLEER. The junction had 8 bases not matched to a gene; V was cut back by 1 base and J by 6 bases. The CDR3 coding sequence is TGCGCCAGCAGCCAAGCAGGTAGCGGGGTCTCCGAGCAGTACTTC. Translation gives CASSQAGSGVSEQYF.

This chain joins TRBV7-3 and TRBJ2-7; 7 positions match TRBD1. V lost 1 base, J lost 0 bases, and 3 bases stayed unmatched. The CDR3 length is 15 residues. Per germline, CDR1 SGHTA and CDR2 FQGTGA. CDR3 nucleotides: TGTGCCAGCAGCTTAAACAAGGGGGCCTCCTACGAGCAGTACTTC. Translating it yields CASSLNKGASYEQYF.

The rearrangement joins TRBV5-6 to TRBJ2-1; 15 bases align to TRBD2. From germline, CDR1 is SGHDT and CDR2 YYEEEE. The CDR3 extends over 15 amino acids. J lost 10 bases, V lost 4 bases, and 6 bases had no gene match. DNA of the CDR3: TGTGCCAGCAGCACGGGACTAGCGGGAGGTGAGGAGCAGTTCTTC. Its protein is CASSTGLAGGEEQFF.

The chain joins TRBV20-1 to TRBJ1-6; D is unclear. Germline CDR1 DFQATT, CDR2 SNEGSKA (reference sequence). Trimming removed 0 bases from V and 8 bases from J, with 14 bases in between. The CDR3 runs to 15 residues. In DNA, the CDR3 is TGCAGTGCTAGAGATCGTGCGGTGCTGGATTCACCCCTCCACTTT. Translated, it gives CSARDRAVLDSPLHF.

This clonotype was counted at least ten times. CDR3: CASSLWPSNEQFF. In DNA form, the CDR3 reads TGTGCCAGCAGCTTGTGGCCAAGCAATGAGCAGTTCTTC. The V gene is TRBV11-1, the J gene TRBJ2-1; D is undetermined. This CDR3 contains 13 residues. V lost 3 bases and J 6 bases, leaving 9 bases between the germline ends. CDR1 and CDR2 from the germline V gene are SGHAT and FQDESV (reference sequence). Together with reference TRBV11-1 and TRBJ2-1, the CDR3 gives the full variable domain: EAEVAQSPRYKITEKSQAVAFWCDPISGHATLYWYRQILGQGPELLVQFQDESVVDDSQLPKDRFSAERLKGVDSTLKIQPAELGDSAMYLCASSLWPSNEQFFGPGTRLTVL.

The chain joins TRBV29-1 to TRBJ1-1, with D hard to call. CDR3 length: 13 amino acids. V lost 3 bases and J 2 bases, leaving 10 bases between the germline ends. Germline V gene sequence: CDR1 SQVTM, CDR2 ANQGSEA. CDR3: CSVESDTNTEAFF. As DNA, the CDR3 is TGCAGCGTTGAGTCCGACACTAACACTGAAGCTTTCTTT.

This chain connects TRBV5-4 to TRBJ2-7, with 11 bases aligning to TRBD2. With 0 bases clipped from V and 0 bases from J, the junction kept 2 bases outside the gene matches. This CDR3 region has 16 residues. Germline CDR1 is SGHNT and CDR2 is YYREEE (reference sequence). The CDR3 here is CASSLASGRISYEQYF. The CDR3 nucleotides read TGTGCCAGCAGCTTGGCTAGCGGGAGGATCTCCTACGAGCAGTACTTC.